One and the same sample provided the 3 T cell receptor beta chains below, sequenced in a study of T cell repertoires in cytomegalovirus infection (dated by TCRdb to 2018 to 2020). Sequencer: Illumina HiSeq 1500. The public reads were reprocessed in TCRdb via fastp at Q25 and MiXCR, keeping in-frame beta chains. Every distinct CDR3 protein forms one entry, paired with its most common genes and DNA. The sample table contains 740,000 or so distinct CDR3 sequences; only one count was recorded for under 40% of them. Together, the top ten hold 2.5% to 3.5% of the sample. The specimen sequenced was PBMCs. These receptors all stem from a human donor in good health (CMV status not recorded). Some clones in this sample may be carry-over from other donors' samples.

CDR3 sequence: CASSLRSGSKNEQFF. Here the CDR3 DNA reads TGTGCCAGCAGCTTACGCAGCGGGAGTAAAAATGAGCAGTTCTTC. This chain links TRBV7-2 with TRBJ2-1; TRBD2 agrees at 8 bases. Losses at the gene ends were 2 bases for V and 7 bases for J; bases not matched to a gene: 7. The germline CDR1 and CDR2 sequences are SGHTA and FQGNSA. This CDR3 is built from 15 residues.

V usage is TRBV10-3 and J usage is TRBJ1-6; 8 bases match TRBD1. Germline loops: CDR1 ENHRY, CDR2 SYGVKD. Losses at the gene ends were 5 bases for V and 9 bases for J; bases not matched to a gene: 21. CDR3 length: 19 amino acids. The CDR3 nucleotides are TGTGCCATCAGTCTGACTGGCGGACAGGGAATAACCTCTCCTTCACCCCTCCACTTT. Its protein is CAISLTGGQGITSPSPLHF.

This clonotype was recorded a few times. CDR3 residues: CAISEQGNSPLHF. The CDR3 DNA reads TGTGCCATCAGTGAACAGGGTAATTCACCCCTCCACTTT. The J gene is TRBJ1-6, the V gene TRBV10-3; TRBD1 is a possible D gene (6 bases). Trimming left V 3 bases short and J 6 bases short, with 6 bases between. This CDR3 contains 13 residues. Germline V gene sequence: CDR1 ENHRY, CDR2 SYGVKD.